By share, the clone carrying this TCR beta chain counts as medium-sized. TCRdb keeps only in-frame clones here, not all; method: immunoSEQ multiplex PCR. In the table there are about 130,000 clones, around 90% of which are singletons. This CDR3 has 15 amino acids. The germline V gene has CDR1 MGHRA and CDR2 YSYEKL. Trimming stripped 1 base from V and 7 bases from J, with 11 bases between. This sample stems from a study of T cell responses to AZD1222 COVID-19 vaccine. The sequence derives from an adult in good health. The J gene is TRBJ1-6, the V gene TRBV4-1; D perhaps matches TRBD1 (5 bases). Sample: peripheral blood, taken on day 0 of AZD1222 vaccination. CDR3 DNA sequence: TGCGCCAGCAGCCAAGCCTCGGGGGGGAATTCACCCCTCCACTTT. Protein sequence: CASSQASGGNSPLHF.